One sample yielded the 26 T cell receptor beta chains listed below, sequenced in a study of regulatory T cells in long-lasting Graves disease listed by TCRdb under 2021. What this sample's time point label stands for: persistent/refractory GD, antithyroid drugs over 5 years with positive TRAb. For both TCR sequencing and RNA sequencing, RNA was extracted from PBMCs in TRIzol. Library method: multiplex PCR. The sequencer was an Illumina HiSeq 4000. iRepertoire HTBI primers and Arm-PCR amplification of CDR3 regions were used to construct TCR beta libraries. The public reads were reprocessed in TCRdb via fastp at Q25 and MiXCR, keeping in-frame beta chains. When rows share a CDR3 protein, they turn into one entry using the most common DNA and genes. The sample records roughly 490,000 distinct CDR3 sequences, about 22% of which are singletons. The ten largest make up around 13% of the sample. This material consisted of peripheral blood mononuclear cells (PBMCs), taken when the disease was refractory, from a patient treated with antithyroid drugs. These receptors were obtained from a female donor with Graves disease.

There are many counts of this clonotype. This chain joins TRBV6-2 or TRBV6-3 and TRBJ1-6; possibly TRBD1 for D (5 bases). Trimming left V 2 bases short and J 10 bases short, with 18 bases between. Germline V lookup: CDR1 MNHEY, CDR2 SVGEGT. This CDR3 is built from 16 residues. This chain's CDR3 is CASSYGGGVRRSPLHF. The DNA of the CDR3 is TGTGCCAGCAGTTACGGTGGGGGGGTTCGGCGGTCACCCCTCCACTTT.

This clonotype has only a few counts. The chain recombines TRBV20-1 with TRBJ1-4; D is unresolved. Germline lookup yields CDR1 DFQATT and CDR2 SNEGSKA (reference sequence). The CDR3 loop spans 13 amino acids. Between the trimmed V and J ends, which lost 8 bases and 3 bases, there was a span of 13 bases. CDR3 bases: TGCAGTCCCTTTAGTCGGTCTAATGAAAAACTGTTTTTT. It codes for CSPFSRSNEKLFF.

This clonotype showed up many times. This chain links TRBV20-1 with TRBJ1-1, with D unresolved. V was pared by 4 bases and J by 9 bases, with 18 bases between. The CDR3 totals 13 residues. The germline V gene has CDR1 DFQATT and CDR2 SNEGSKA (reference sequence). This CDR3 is CSATLMGGSQAFF. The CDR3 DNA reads TGCAGTGCTACCTTAATGGGTGGCAGTCAAGCTTTCTTT.

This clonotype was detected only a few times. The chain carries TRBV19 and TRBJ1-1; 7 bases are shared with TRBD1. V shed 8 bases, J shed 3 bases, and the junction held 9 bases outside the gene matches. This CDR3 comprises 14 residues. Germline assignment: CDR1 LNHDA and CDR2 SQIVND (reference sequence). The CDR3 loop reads CASRRPGGYTEAFF. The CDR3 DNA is TGTGCCAGTCGCCGACCAGGGGGTTACACTGAAGCTTTCTTT.

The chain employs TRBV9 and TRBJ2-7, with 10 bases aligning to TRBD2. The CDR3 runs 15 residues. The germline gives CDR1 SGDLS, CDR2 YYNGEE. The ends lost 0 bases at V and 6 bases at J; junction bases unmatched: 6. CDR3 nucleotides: TGTGCCAGCAGCGTAGGGCTAGCGGGAGCCTGCGAGCAGTACTTC. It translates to CASSVGLAGACEQYF.

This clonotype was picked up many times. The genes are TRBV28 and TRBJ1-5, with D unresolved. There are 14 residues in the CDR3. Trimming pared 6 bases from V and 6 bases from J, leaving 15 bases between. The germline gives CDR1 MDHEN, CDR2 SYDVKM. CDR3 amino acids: CASSPPGNGQPQHF. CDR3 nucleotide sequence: TGTGCCAGCAGCCCCCCGGGGAACGGTCAGCCCCAGCATTTT.

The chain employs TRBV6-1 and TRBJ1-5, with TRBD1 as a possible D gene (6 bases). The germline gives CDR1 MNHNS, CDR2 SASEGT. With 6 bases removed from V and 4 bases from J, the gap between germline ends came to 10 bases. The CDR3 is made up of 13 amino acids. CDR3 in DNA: TGTGCCAGCAGGAGGACAGCTAATCAGCCCCAGCATTTT. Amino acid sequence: CASRRTANQPQHF.

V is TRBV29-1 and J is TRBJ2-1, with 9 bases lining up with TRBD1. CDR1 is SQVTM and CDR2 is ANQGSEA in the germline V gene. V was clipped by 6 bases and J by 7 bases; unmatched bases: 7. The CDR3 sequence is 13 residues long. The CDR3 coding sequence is TGCAGCGTCCCGGGACAGGGTATGAATGAGCAGTTCTTC. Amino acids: CSVPGQGMNEQFF.

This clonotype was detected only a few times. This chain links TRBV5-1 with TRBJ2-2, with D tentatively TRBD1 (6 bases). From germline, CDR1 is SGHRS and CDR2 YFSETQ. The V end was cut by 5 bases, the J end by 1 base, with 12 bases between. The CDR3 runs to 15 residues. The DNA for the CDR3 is TGCGCCAGCAGTAACCTGGGACAGAACACCGGGGAGCTGTTTTTT. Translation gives CASSNLGQNTGELFF.

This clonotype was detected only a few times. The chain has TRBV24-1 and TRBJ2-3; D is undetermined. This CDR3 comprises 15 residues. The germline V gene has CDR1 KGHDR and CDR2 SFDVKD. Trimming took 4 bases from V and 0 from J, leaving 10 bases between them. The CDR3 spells CATSETLTSTDTQYF. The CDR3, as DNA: TGTGCCACCAGTGAGACACTTACTAGCACAGATACGCAGTATTTT.

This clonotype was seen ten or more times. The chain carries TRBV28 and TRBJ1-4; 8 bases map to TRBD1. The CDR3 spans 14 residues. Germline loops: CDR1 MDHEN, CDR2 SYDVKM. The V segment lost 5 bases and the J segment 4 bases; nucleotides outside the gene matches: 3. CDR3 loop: CASSLDRGNEKLFF. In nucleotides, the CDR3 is TGTGCCAGCAGTCTCGACAGGGGTAATGAAAAACTGTTTTTT.

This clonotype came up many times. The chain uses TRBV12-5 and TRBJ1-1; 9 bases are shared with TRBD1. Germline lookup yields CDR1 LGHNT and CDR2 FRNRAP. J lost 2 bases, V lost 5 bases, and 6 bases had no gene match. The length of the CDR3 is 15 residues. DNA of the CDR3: TGTGCTAGTGGTCCGGGACAGGGTATTAACACTGAAGCTTTCTTT. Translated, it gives CASGPGQGINTEAFF.

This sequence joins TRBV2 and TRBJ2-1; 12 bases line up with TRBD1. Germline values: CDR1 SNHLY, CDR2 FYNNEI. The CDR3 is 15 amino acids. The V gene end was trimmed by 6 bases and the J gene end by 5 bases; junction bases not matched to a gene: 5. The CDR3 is CASRPGTGGNNEQFF. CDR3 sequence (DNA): TGTGCCAGCAGGCCCGGGACAGGGGGCAACAATGAGCAGTTCTTC.

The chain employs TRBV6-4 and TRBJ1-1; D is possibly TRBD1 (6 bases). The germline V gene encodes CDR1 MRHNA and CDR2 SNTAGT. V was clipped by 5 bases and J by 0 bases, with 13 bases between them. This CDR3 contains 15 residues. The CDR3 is CASSSPRQVNTEAFF. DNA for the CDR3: TGTGCCAGCAGTTCCCCGAGACAGGTGAACACTGAAGCTTTCTTT.

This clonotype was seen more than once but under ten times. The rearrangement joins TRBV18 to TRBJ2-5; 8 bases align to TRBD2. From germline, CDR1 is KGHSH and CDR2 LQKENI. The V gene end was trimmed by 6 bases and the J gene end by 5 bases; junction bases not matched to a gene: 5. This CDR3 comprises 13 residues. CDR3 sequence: CASSTSGLETQYF. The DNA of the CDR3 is TGTGCCAGCTCCACTAGCGGTCTTGAGACCCAGTACTTC.

This chain's CDR3 is CASIDPGAGANVLTF. In DNA form, the CDR3 reads TGTGCCAGCATAGACCCAGGGGCTGGGGCCAACGTCCTGACTTTC. The gene calls are TRBV28 and TRBJ2-6; possibly TRBD1 for D (6 bases). The CDR3 has 15 residues. CDR1 and CDR2 (germline): MDHEN, SYDVKM. Trimming shortened V by 7 bases and J by 2 bases, and 12 bases separated the two germline ends.

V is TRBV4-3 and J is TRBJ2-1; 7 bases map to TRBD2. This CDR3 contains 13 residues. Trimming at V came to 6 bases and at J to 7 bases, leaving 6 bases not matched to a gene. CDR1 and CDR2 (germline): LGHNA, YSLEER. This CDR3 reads CASRRRGTNEQFF. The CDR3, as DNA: TGCGCCAGCAGGAGGCGGGGGACTAATGAGCAGTTCTTC.

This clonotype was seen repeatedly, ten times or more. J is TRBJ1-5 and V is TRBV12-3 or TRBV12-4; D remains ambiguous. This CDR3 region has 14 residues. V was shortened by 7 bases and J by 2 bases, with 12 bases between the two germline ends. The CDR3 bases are TGTGCCAGCACGGCGGAGGGTGGCAATCAGCCCCAGCATTTT. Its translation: CASTAEGGNQPQHF.

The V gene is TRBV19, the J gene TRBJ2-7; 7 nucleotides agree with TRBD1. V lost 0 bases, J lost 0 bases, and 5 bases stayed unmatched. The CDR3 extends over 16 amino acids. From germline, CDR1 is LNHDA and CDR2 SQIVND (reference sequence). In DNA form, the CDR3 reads TGTGCCAGTAGTATAGAGATGTGGGACAGCTCCTACGAGCAGTACTTC. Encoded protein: CASSIEMWDSSYEQYF.

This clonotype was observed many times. The CDR3 coding sequence is TGTGCCAGCAGTTTGGGCAGGGTTTCCTACGAGCAGTACTTC. Translation: CASSLGRVSYEQYF. The chain has TRBV12-3 or TRBV12-4 and TRBJ2-7, with D perhaps TRBD1 (5 bases). V was clipped by 3 bases and J by 1 base, with 10 bases between them. The CDR3 is made up of 14 amino acids.

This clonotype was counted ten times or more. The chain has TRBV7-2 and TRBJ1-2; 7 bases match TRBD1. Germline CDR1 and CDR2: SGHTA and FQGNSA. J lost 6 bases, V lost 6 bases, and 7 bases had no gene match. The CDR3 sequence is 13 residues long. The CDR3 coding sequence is TGTGCCAGCAGTCAACAGGGGATCGATGGCTACACCTTC. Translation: CASSQQGIDGYTF.

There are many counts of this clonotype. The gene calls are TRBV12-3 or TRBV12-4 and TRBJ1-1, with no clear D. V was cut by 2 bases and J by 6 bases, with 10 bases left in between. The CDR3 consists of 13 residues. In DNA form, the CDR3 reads TGTGCCAGCAGTTTACCCCGGGTGGCTGAAGCTTTCTTT. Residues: CASSLPRVAEAFF.

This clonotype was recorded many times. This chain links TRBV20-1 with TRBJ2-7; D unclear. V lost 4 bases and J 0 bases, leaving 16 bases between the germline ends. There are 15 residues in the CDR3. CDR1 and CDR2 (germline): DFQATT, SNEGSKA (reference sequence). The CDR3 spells CSATLGQPYSYEQYF. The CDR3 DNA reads TGCAGTGCTACCCTCGGGCAGCCGTACTCCTACGAGCAGTACTTC.

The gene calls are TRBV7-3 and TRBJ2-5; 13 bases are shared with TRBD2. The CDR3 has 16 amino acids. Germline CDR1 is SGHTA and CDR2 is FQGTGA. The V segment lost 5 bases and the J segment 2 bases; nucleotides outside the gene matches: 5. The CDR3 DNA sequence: TGTGCCAGCAGCCCTGAGGGACTAGCGGGACAAGAGACCCAGTACTTC. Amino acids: CASSPEGLAGQETQYF.

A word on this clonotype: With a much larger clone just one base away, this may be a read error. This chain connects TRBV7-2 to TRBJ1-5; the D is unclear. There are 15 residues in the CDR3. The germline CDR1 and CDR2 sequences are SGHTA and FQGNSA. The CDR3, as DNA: TGTGCCAGCAGCTTAGCTCTCGGTAGCAGTCAGCCCCAGCATTTT. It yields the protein CASSLALGSSQPQHF.

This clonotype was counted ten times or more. The DNA of the CDR3 is TGTGCCAGTTGGGGAGGGGGCGAGCAGTACTTC. This encodes CASWGGGEQYF. The chain combines TRBV28 with TRBJ2-7, with D tentatively TRBD2 (7 bases). V lost 9 bases and J lost 6, with 12 bases in between. Germline V CDR1 and CDR2: MDHEN, SYDVKM. CDR3 size: 11 residues.